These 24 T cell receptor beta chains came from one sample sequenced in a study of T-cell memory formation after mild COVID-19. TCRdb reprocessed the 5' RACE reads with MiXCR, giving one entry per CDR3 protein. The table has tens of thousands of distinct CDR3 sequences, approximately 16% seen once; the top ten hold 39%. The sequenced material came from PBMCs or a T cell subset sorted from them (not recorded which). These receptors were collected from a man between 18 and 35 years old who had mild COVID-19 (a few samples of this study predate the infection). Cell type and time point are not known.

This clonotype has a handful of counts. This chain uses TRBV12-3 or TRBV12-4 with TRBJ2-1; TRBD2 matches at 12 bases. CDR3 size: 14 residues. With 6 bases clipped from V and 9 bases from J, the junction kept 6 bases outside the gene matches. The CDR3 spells CASSRGLAGFEQFF. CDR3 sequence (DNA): TGTGCCAGCAGCCGCGGACTAGCGGGGTTTGAGCAGTTCTTC.

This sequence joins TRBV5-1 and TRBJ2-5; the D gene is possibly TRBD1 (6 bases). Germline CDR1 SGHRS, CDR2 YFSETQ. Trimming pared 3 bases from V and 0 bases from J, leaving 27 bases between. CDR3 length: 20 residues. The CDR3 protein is CASSSLRVNRDGEYQETQYF. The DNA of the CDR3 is TGCGCCAGCAGCTCACTTAGGGTAAACAGGGACGGAGAGTACCAAGAGACCCAGTACTTC.

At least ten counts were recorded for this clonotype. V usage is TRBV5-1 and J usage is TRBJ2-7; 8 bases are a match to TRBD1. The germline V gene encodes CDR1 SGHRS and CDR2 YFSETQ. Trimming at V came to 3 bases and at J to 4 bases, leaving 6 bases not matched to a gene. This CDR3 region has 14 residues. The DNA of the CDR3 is TGCGCCAGCAGCTGGGGGACAGGTACTTACGAGCAGTACTTC. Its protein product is CASSWGTGTYEQYF.

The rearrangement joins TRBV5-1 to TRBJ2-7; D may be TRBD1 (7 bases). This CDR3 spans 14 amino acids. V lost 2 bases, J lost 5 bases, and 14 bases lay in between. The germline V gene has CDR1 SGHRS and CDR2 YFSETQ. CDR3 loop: CASSFRGVFHEQYF. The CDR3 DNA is TGCGCCAGCAGCTTCAGGGGGGTGTTTCACGAGCAGTACTTC.

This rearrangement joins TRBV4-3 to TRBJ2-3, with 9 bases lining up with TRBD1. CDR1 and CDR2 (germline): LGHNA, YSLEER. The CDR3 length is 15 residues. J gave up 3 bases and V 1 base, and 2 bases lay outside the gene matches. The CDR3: CASSQGTGVTDTQYF. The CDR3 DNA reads TGCGCCAGCAGCCAAGGGACAGGGGTTACAGATACGCAGTATTTT.

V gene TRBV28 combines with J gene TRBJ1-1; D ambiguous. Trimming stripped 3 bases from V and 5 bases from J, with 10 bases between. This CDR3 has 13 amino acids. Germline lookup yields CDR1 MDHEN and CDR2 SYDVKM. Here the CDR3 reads CASSFPVGTEAFF. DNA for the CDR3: TGTGCCAGCAGTTTCCCAGTGGGGACTGAAGCTTTCTTT. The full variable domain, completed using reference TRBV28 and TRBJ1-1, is DVKVTQSSRYLVKRTGEKVFLECVQDMDHENMFWYRQDPGLGLRLIYFSYDVKMKEKGDIPEGYSVSREKKERFSLILESASTNQTSMYLCASSFPVGTEAFFGQGTRLTVV.

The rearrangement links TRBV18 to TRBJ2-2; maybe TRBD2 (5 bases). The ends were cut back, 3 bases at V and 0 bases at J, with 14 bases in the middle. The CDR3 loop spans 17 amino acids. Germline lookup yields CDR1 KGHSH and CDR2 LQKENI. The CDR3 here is CASSPIQEAANTGELFF. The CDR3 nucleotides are TGTGCCAGCTCACCTATCCAGGAGGCGGCGAACACCGGGGAGCTGTTTTTT.

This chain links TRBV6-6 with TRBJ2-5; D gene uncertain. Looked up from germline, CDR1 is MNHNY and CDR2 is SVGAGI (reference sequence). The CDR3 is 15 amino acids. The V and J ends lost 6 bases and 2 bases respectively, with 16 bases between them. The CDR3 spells CASSSPPGRQETQYF. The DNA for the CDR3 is TGTGCCAGCAGCTCGCCCCCGGGTCGACAAGAGACCCAGTACTTC.

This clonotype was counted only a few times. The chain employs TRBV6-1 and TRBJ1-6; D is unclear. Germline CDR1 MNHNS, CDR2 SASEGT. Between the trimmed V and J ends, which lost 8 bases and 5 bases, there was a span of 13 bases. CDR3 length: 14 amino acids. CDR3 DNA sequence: TGTGCCAGCCCTGGTAACGCCGATAATTCACCCCTCCACTTT. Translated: CASPGNADNSPLHF.

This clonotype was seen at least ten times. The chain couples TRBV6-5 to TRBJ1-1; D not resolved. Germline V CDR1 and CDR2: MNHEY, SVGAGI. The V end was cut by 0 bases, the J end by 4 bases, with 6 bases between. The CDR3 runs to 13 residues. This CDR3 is CASSYSRLTEAFF. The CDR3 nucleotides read TGTGCCAGCAGTTACTCGCGTCTCACTGAAGCTTTCTTT.

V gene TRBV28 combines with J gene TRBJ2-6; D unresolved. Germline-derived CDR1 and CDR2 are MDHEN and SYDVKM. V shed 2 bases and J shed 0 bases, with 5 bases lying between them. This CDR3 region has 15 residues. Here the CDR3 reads CASSLILSGANVLTF. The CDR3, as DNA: TGTGCCAGCAGTTTAATTCTCTCTGGGGCCAACGTCCTGACTTTC.

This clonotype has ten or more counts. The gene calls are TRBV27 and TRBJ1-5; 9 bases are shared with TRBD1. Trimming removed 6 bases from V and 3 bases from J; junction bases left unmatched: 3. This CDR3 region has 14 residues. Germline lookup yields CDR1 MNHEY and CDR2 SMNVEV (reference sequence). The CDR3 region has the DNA TGTGCCAGCAGGGAACAGGGGGCCAATCAGCCCCAGCATTTT. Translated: CASREQGANQPQHF.

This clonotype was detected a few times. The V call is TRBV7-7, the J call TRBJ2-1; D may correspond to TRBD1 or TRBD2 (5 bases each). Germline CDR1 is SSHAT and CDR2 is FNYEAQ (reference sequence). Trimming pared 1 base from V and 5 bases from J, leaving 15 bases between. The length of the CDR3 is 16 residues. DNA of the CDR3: TGTGCCAGCAGCTTAGTTTCCGGGACGGAAGACAATGAGCAGTTCTTC. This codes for CASSLVSGTEDNEQFF.

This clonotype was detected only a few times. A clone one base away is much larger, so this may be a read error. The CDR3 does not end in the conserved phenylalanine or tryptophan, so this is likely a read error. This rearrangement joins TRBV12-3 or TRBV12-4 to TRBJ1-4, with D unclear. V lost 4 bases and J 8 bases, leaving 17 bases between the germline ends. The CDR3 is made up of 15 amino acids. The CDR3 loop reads CASSSLHRKREKLFL. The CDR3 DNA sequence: TGTGCCAGCAGTTCCCTTCACAGAAAGAGGGAAAAACTGTTTCTT.

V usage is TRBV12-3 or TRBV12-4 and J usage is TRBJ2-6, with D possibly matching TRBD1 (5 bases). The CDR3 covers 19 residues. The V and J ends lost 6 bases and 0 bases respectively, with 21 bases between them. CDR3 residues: CASRPRTVRVTSGANVLTF. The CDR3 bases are TGTGCCAGCAGGCCTCGGACGGTCAGGGTGACCTCTGGGGCCAACGTCCTGACTTTC.

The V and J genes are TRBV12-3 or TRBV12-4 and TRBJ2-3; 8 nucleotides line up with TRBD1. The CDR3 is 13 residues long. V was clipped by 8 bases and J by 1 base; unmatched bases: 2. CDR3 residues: CASGQGRTDTQYF. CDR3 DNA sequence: TGTGCCAGCGGACAGGGTCGCACAGATACGCAGTATTTT.

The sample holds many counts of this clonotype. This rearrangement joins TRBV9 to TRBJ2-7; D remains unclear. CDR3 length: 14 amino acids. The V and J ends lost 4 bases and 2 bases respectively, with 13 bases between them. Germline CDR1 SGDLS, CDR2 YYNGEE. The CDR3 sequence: CASSPRRVPYEQYF. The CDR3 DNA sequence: TGTGCCAGCAGCCCCCGTAGGGTTCCCTACGAGCAGTACTTC.

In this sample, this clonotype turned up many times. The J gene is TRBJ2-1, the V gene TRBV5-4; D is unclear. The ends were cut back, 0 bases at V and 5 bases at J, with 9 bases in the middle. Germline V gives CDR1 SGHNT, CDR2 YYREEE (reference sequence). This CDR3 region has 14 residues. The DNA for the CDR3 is TGTGCCAGCAGCTTGGAGCCAGTCAACAATGAGCAGTTCTTC. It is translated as CASSLEPVNNEQFF. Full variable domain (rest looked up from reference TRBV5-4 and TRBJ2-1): ETGVTQSPTHLIKTRGQQVTLRCSSQSGHNTVSWYQQALGQGPQFIFQYYREEENGRGNFPPRFSGLQFPNYSSELNVNALELDDSALYLCASSLEPVNNEQFFGPGTRLTVL.

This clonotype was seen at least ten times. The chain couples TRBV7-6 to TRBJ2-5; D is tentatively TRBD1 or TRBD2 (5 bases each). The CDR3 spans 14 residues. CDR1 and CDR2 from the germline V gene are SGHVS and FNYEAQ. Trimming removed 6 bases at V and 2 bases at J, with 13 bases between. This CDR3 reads CASSYDWGQETQYF. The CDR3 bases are TGTGCCAGCAGTTACGACTGGGGGCAAGAGACCCAGTACTTC.

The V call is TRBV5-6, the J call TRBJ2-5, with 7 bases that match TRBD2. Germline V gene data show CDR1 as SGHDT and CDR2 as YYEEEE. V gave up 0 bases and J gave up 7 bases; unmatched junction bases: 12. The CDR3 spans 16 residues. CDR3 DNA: TGTGCCAGCAGCTTGGGGCTAGCGGAACCGGGGGGGACCCAGTACTTC. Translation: CASSLGLAEPGGTQYF.

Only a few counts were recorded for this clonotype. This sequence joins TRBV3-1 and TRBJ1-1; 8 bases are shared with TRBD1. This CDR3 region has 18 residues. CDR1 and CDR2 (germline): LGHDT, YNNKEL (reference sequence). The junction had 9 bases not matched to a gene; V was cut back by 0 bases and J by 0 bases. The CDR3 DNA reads TGTGCCAGCAGCCAAGACACAGGGGGTGGGGGTTTGAACACTGAAGCTTTCTTT. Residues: CASSQDTGGGGLNTEAFF.

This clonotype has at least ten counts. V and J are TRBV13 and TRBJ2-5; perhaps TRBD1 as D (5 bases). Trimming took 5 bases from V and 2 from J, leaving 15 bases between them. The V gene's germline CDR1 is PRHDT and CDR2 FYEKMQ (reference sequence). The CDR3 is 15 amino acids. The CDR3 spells CASSLKGQGQETQYF. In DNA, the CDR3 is TGTGCCAGCAGCCTAAAGGGGCAGGGACAAGAGACCCAGTACTTC.

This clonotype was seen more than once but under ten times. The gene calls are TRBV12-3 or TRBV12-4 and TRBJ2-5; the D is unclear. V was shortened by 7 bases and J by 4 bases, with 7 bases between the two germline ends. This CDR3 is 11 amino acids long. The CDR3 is CASMGPETQYF. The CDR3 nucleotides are TGTGCCAGCATGGGTCCAGAGACCCAGTACTTC.

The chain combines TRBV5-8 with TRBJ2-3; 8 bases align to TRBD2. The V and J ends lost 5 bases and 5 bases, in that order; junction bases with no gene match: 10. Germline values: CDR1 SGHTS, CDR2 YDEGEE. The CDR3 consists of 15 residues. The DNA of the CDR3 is TGTGCCAGCAGTTCAGGACTAAGCGGGGGAGATACGCAGTATTTT. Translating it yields CASSSGLSGGDTQYF.